This is a list of T cell receptor beta chains from one sample in a study of Graves' ophthalmopathy and Graves' hyperthyroidism. Using its own MiXCR run on the multiplex PCR reads, TCRdb lists one record per CDR3 protein. This table has approximately 460,000 distinct CDR3 sequences, under 15% appearing once. Sequencing was done on a sample of blood. The receptor source for this set is a woman between 25 and 40 years old with Graves' ophthalmopathy. The CDR3 runs from the conserved cysteine through the conserved F or W. A D gene is named only where the DNA matches it firmly. Size tells how often a clone was seen (once, few, many) or the class of an expanded clone, and some rows leave it out.

CDR3 DNA	CDR3 protein	D gene	clone size	V gene	J gene
TGCAGTGCTCCCAGCGCAGGGACGCACGAGCAGTACTTC	CSAPSAGTHEQYF	.	many	TRBV20-1	TRBJ2-7
TGTGCCAGCAGTGAAGGGTCTCGGTACTATGGCTACACCTTC	CASSEGSRYYGYTF	.	many	TRBV25-1	TRBJ1-2
TGCGCCAGCAGGCTAGGGGGGGGAGGTCAGCCCCAGCATTTT	CASRLGGGGQPQHF	.	many	TRBV10-2	TRBJ1-5
TGTGCCTGGGCACAGAACACTGAAGCTTTCTTT	CAWAQNTEAFF	.	many	TRBV30	TRBJ1-1
TGTGCCAGCAGTTACAAAGGGGGGGAGACCCAGTACTTC	CASSYKGGETQYF	.	few	TRBV6-4	TRBJ2-5
TGTGCCAGTAGTCAGACTTACGGGACGGGTGAGACCCAGTACTTC	CASSQTYGTGETQYF	.	many	TRBV19	TRBJ2-5
TGTGCCAGCAGCTTAGGTCACGGCCCGGAAGCCGAGCAGTACTTC	CASSLGHGPEAEQYF	.	many	TRBV11-2	TRBJ2-7
TGTGCCAGTAGTATGGGGACGCCAGCCTACGAGCAGTACTTC	CASSMGTPAYEQYF	.	many	TRBV19	TRBJ2-7
TGTGCCAGCAGTTTAGGGACAGAGGGGGTAAATGGCTACACCTTC	CASSLGTEGVNGYTF	.	many	TRBV12-3/TRBV12-4	TRBJ1-2
TGTGCCAGTAGTATCTCGGTAGCGGCGAATCAGCCCCAGCATTTT	CASSISVAANQPQHF	.	many	TRBV19	TRBJ1-5
TGTGCCAGCAGTTTGGGACAGGGAGTGCGGCAAGAGACCCAGTACTTC	CASSLGQGVRQETQYF	TRBD1	many	TRBV28	TRBJ2-5
TGTGCCAGCAGCACCATAGCGGGCCGGGAGCTGTTTTTT	CASSTIAGRELFF	TRBD2	many	TRBV12-3/TRBV12-4	TRBJ2-2
TGTGCCAGCAGCTTTGCGGGAGAGGACACCGGGGAGCTGTTTTTT	CASSFAGEDTGELFF	TRBD2	.	TRBV13	TRBJ2-2
TGTGCCAGCAGTTACAGGTCGAGTAGCAATCAGCCCCAGCATTTT	CASSYRSSSNQPQHF	.	many	TRBV28	TRBJ1-5
TGTGCCAGCAGTCCGGCGACGGGGAACTATGGCTACACCTTC	CASSPATGNYGYTF	.	many	TRBV28	TRBJ1-2
TGTGCCAGCAGTGTCGGAGGGGGGAACTATGGCTACACCTTC	CASSVGGGNYGYTF	.	many	TRBV2	TRBJ1-2
TGTGCCAGCAGTCCCAATAGAGGAGCCACTGAAGCTTTCTTT	CASSPNRGATEAFF	.	.	TRBV28	TRBJ1-1
TGTGCCAGCAGTTTCCCGGGACAAGCCTACGAGCAGTACTTC	CASSFPGQAYEQYF	.	many	TRBV28	TRBJ2-7
TGTGCCATCGCGACATCGAACACCGGGGAGCTGTTTTTT	CAIATSNTGELFF	.	many	TRBV28	TRBJ2-2
TGTGCCAGCAGTCGACAGGAAACTATCGGAGAGACCCAGTACTTC	CASSRQETIGETQYF	.	.	TRBV6-1	TRBJ2-5
TGTGCCAGCAGCGAGACCAGGGCGCGTGGCACTGAAGCTTTCTTT	CASSETRARGTEAFF	.	many	TRBV7-2	TRBJ1-1
TGTGCCAGCAGCTTAGCCGCCGGGGGGGTTAGCAATCAGCCCCAGCATTTT	CASSLAAGGVSNQPQHF	.	many	TRBV11-1	TRBJ1-5
TGTGCCAGTGATGACAGGGGGCGGTCGGGGGAGCTGTTTTTT	CASDDRGRSGELFF	TRBD1	.	TRBV19	TRBJ2-2
TGTGCCAGCGTCGAAGGGAGGGGGCCGGACACTGAAGCTTTCTTT	CASVEGRGPDTEAFF	TRBD1	many	TRBV28	TRBJ1-1
TGCGCCAGCAGTGAGGGGGGTCGTCAGACCCAGTACTTC	CASSEGGRQTQYF	.	few	TRBV10-2	TRBJ2-5
TGTGCCAGCAGCACCAAACGGGGATCCCTCTATGGCTACACCTTC	CASSTKRGSLYGYTF	.	.	TRBV12-3/TRBV12-4	TRBJ1-2
TGTGCCAGCAGCCTCCTCGGGTCGAGCTCTGGAAACACCATATATTTT	CASSLLGSSSGNTIYF	.	.	TRBV11-1	TRBJ1-3
TGTGCCAGCAGCTCATCAACACGCCGGGAGTCCTACGAGCAGTACTTC	CASSSSTRRESYEQYF	.	many	TRBV11-2	TRBJ2-7
TGTGCCAGCAGTTCCGGGACGGTGAGTTTAGCTTTCTTT	CASSSGTVSLAFF	.	many	TRBV6-5	TRBJ1-1
TGTGCCAGCAGCCCCAATACAGCTAACTATGGCTACACCTTC	CASSPNTANYGYTF	.	many	TRBV12-3/TRBV12-4	TRBJ1-2
TGTGCCAGCAGTGAACGAGATCAAACCTATGGCTACACCTTC	CASSERDQTYGYTF	.	many	TRBV6-1	TRBJ1-2
TGTGCCAGCAGTCCTGACCGCTCCTGGGCCAACGTCCTGACTTTC	CASSPDRSWANVLTF	.	many	TRBV6-1	TRBJ2-6
TGTGCCAGCAGGAAACGAAGACTTCTAGCGATCTCTGGAAACACCATATATTTT	CASRKRRLLAISGNTIYF	.	.	TRBV28	TRBJ1-3
TGCGCCAGCAGCCAACTAACAGGGGAGAAGGGGACCCAGTACTTC	CASSQLTGEKGTQYF	TRBD1	.	TRBV4-1	TRBJ2-5
TGTGCCAGCAGTTACTCGGGAGGGCTAGCCAAAAACATTCAGTACTTC	CASSYSGGLAKNIQYF	TRBD2	many	TRBV6-5	TRBJ2-4
TGTGCCAGCAGTTTGAGCCAATACAGGGGTGGCGAGACCCAGTACTTC	CASSLSQYRGGETQYF	TRBD1	many	TRBV28	TRBJ2-5
TGTGCCAGCAGTGAATGGCCCGGAGGGAACACTGAAGCTTTCTTT	CASSEWPGGNTEAFF	.	many	TRBV6-1	TRBJ1-1
TGTGCCAGCAGCTTCGCCCAACCAACCTATGGCTACACCTTC	CASSFAQPTYGYTF	.	few	TRBV7-9	TRBJ1-2
TGCAGCGTGGACAGGTGGGGGTATGGCTACACCTTC	CSVDRWGYGYTF	TRBD1	many	TRBV29-1	TRBJ1-2
TGCGCCAGCAGCTTCCCTCTGACAGGAAGTGAAGCTTTCTTT	CASSFPLTGSEAFF	.	many	TRBV5-1	TRBJ1-1
TGTGCCAGCAGTTTAGGGCGTAGGGAGCAGCACTTC	CASSLGRREQHF	.	many	TRBV28	TRBJ2-7
TGTGCCAGCAGCGGACAGGGGGATGCCTACGAGCAGTACTTC	CASSGQGDAYEQYF	TRBD1	many	TRBV6-5	TRBJ2-7
TGTGCCAGTAGTATAGAAGGCACCATGAACACTGAAGCTTTCTTT	CASSIEGTMNTEAFF	.	many	TRBV19	TRBJ1-1
TGTGCCAGCTCACCACCCGCAGGGTACACTGAAGCTTTCTTT	CASSPPAGYTEAFF	.	many	TRBV18	TRBJ1-1
TGTGCCAGCAACGCTCAGGGGATAGATCTTGAAGCTTTCTTT	CASNAQGIDLEAFF	.	.	TRBV12-3/TRBV12-4	TRBJ1-1
TGTGCCACCAGTGATTCTGGGCTCCGCGAGCAGTACTTC	CATSDSGLREQYF	.	.	TRBV24-1	TRBJ2-7
TGTGCCAGCAGCTTAAAGTACGGGATCCAAGAGACCCAGTACTTC	CASSLKYGIQETQYF	.	.	TRBV7-9	TRBJ2-5
TGCAGTGCCCCCCAGACTAGCTGGATCGGCTACGAGCAGTACTTC	CSAPQTSWIGYEQYF	TRBD2	many	TRBV20-1	TRBJ2-7